This paragraph covers one T cell receptor beta chain sequence. Its antigen is still unknown. The CDR3 is 17 residues long. Losses at the gene ends were 5 bases for V and 3 bases for J; bases not matched to a gene: 7. Germline values: CDR1 SGHRS, CDR2 YFSETQ. This specimen belongs to a study of T cell clonotyping in hematopoietic cell transplantation. Regarding the study as a whole: Pathologically expanded recipient clonotypes increased progressively from day 30 to day 180 as diversity fell.

Time point denoted: recipient sample about 28 days before transplant, after cytoreduction. Assay used: immunoSEQ multiplex PCR; TCRdb lists only in-frame clones, some missing. This table holds about 49,000 clones, about nine tenths found once. The chain recombines TRBV5-1 with TRBJ2-6; TRBD2 matches 11 bases. The source of this sequence is a man aged 55 to 70 with biphenotypic leukemia. Some clones in this sample may be carry-over from other donors' samples. The input for sequencing was peripheral blood mononuclear cells, taken before stem cell transplant. The CDR3 nucleotides are TGCGCCAGCAGTAGGCGTCTAGCGGGAGGTGGGGCCAACGTCCTGACTTTC. Translation gives CASSRRLAGGGANVLTF.